A selection of T cell receptor beta chains follows, all from one sample in a study of circulating and synovial CD4+ cells in juvenile arthritis. The table came from immunoSEQ multiplex PCR; TCRdb's copy has only in-frame clones and leaves some out. The data show 30,000 to 40,000 clones, 90% to 95% seen once. The sequenced material came from CD4+ T cells from blood. The receptors were gathered from a human donor with juvenile idiopathic arthritis. The conserved cysteine and the conserved F or W are not part of the CDR3 here. Fields, in order: J gene, D gene, clone size, V gene, CDR3 protein. A D gene is named only where the DNA matches it firmly. Clone size is not always given. Where it is, it says once, few, many or a class for expanded clones.

>TRBJ1-1|.|.|TRBV28
ASTDPGRVGTEAF
>TRBJ2-2|.|.|TRBV7-9
ASSLSSTLTGELF
>TRBJ2-1|TRBD2|.|TRBV7-2
ASSLAPLGGGGIEQF
>TRBJ1-2|.|.|TRBV6-5
ASSYSSEQDYGYT
>TRBJ2-4|.|.|TRBV28
ASSPTGQNKNIQY
>TRBJ2-4|.|.|TRBV7-3
ASRLGLAKNIQY
>TRBJ2-2|TRBD1|.|TRBV5-1
ASSFRDRGSGELF
>TRBJ1-6|.|.|TRBV9
ASSVSQQNSPLH
>TRBJ1-1|TRBD1|.|TRBV7-3
ASSQIGDRGAEAF
>TRBJ1-1|.|.|TRBV30
AWREAIAAF
>TRBJ1-1|TRBD1|.|TRBV9
ASSVNPSGTVSEAF
>TRBJ1-1|.|.|TRBV15
ATSRVGQGTMNTEAF
>TRBJ1-5|.|.|TRBV9
ASSPTVSTNQPQH
>TRBJ2-1|TRBD2|.|TRBV15
ATRTSGRLSYNEQF
>TRBJ1-5|.|.|TRBV4-1
ASSQGSRGESNQPQH
>TRBJ2-3|TRBD1|.|TRBV5-1
ASSFSDSGGLSDTQY
>TRBJ1-1|.|.|TRBV4-2
ASSPLLGANTEAF
>TRBJ1-5|TRBD1|.|TRBV19
ASSTRQGAQPQH
>TRBJ2-1|.|.|TRBV9
ASSEEIGGLRFGNEQF
>TRBJ1-6|.|few|TRBV10-3
AISVEGGGSPLH
>TRBJ2-3|TRBD2|.|TRBV18
ASSPPLGLAGTDTQY
>TRBJ2-7|TRBD2|.|TRBV7-6
ASSFGSGGPYEQY
>TRBJ1-2|.|.|TRBV2
ASSEYPGNYGYT
>TRBJ1-6|TRBD1|.|TRBV2
ASSPPGQARNSPLH
>TRBJ1-5|.|.|TRBV4-1
ASSQERRQPQH
>TRBJ2-6|TRBD2|.|TRBV7-8
ASTRMGLAGASGANVLT
>TRBJ2-1|TRBD2|.|TRBV6-6
ASSQLAGQNEQF
>TRBJ1-2|.|.|TRBV6-6
ASSYSNGGPSGYT
>TRBJ1-4|.|once|TRBV27
ASSPGGGEKLF
>TRBJ1-5|TRBD1|.|TRBV6-5
ASSYSGTGSQPQH
>TRBJ2-5|.|.|TRBV18
ASSSDIEETQY
>TRBJ1-5|TRBD1|.|TRBV7-3
ASSSNRGSNQPQH
>TRBJ1-6|.|.|TRBV27
ASSRRVLRSYNSPLH
>TRBJ2-5|TRBD2|once|TRBV14
ASSLAGGAQY
>TRBJ1-5|.|.|TRBV4-3
ASSQEGGVQPQH
>TRBJ1-2|TRBD1|.|TRBV28
ASSSTGTGGLGYT
>TRBJ1-1|.|.|TRBV5-1
ASSWAMNTEAF
>TRBJ1-2|.|.|TRBV28
ASNWLRGAYGYT
>TRBJ2-3|TRBD1|.|TRBV4-1
ASTDREGTDTQY
>TRBJ1-2|TRBD1|few|TRBV9
ASSQVQGGYGYT
>TRBJ2-5|.|once|TRBV9
ASSVGGGASETQY
>TRBJ2-1|TRBD2|few|TRBV4-1
ASSLGTSGLYNEQF
>TRBJ2-1|TRBD1|.|TRBV7-6
ASSIDRGAYNEQF
>TRBJ2-3|TRBD2|.|TRBV28
ASRSSGTDTQY
>TRBJ1-4|.|once|TRBV5-4
ASSLEGGGGGEKLF
>TRBJ1-1|.|.|TRBV29-1
SVLLQGRRTEAF
>TRBJ2-5|.|.|TRBV4-2
ASSQDGGSAALTQY
>TRBJ2-7|TRBD1|once|TRBV28
ASSYPSGQGSSYEQY
>TRBJ1-2|.|.|TRBV7-9
ASSLAGSGNRGYT
>.|.|.|TRBV5-4
ASSGGGDHYEQY
>TRBJ2-3|.|.|TRBV10-1
ASSDFQGPADTQY
>TRBJ2-1|TRBD2|.|TRBV6-5
ASSQERGSGEQF